What follows are 18 T cell receptor beta chains derived from one specimen sequenced in a study of read filtering for tumor transcriptome and immune sequencing. This library used around 400 ng RNA and molecular barcoded adaptors spanning alpha/delta and beta/gamma chains. TCRdb recomputed calls from the reads with MiXCR, one row per CDR3 protein. The data contain roughly 25,000 distinct CDR3 sequences, around a fifth of them singletons. Sequencing was carried out using a population of CD138-negative cells sorted from bone marrow. All receptors derive from a donor at least 40 years old with multiple myeloma.

This clonotype has at least ten counts. The V call is TRBV28, the J call TRBJ2-5, with a possible D match to TRBD2 (5 bases). The CDR3 has 15 residues. V lost 5 bases and J 3 bases, leaving 16 bases between the germline ends. Germline assignment: CDR1 MDHEN and CDR2 SYDVKM. In DNA form, the CDR3 reads TGTGCCAGCAGTCCCCCCACGAGCGGCAAAGAGACCCAGTACTTC. Its translation is CASSPPTSGKETQYF.

A remark on this clonotype: Lacking the conserved final phenylalanine or tryptophan, this CDR3 likely reflects a read error. The J gene is TRBJ2-1, the V gene TRBV19; D gene unclear. The CDR3 totals 16 residues. Germline CDR1 is LNHDA and CDR2 is SQIVND (reference sequence). Trimming pared 5 bases from V and 1 base from J, leaving 15 bases between. CDR3 sequence reads: CASSLAPSRSYNEQFY. CDR3 DNA sequence: TGTGCCAGTAGTTTAGCACCGTCTCGATCCTACAATGAGCAGTTCTAC.

This clonotype was counted many times. The chain combines TRBV13 with TRBJ1-2; no firm D call. CDR3 size: 13 residues. CDR1 PRHDT and CDR2 FYEKMQ come from the germline V gene (reference sequence). V dropped 4 bases and J dropped 8 bases, with 14 bases sitting between them. The CDR3 is CASSSPRAEGYTF. The CDR3 DNA sequence: TGTGCCAGCAGCTCACCCCGGGCGGAAGGCTACACCTTC.

Ten or more counts support this clonotype. The J gene is TRBJ2-1, the V gene TRBV20-1; the match to TRBD2 covers 7 bases. Germline loops: CDR1 DFQATT, CDR2 SNEGSKA (reference sequence). The CDR3 runs 15 residues. The trim removed 6 bases at V and 5 bases at J, leaving 13 bases unmatched. The CDR3 DNA reads as TGCAGTGCCCCCCATTCGGGGACTACTGACAATGAGCAGTTCTTC. As protein: CSAPHSGTTDNEQFF.

This clonotype was found many times. V gene TRBV18 combines with J gene TRBJ2-2, with 9 nucleotides matching TRBD2. J was trimmed by 5 bases and V by 5 bases; bases with no gene match: 9. This CDR3 is built from 16 residues. Germline V gives CDR1 KGHSH, CDR2 LQKENI. The CDR3 nucleotides read TGTGCCAGCTCATCCGCGGGAGGGCCAAGAACCGGGGAGCTGTTTTTT. Amino acids: CASSSAGGPRTGELFF.

This clonotype was recorded at least ten times. The germline gene is not matched at one end of the junction; a read error may be the cause. The chain uses TRBV7-2 and TRBJ2-1; unclear D gene. The CDR3 loop spans 15 amino acids. In germline, CDR1 is SGHTA, CDR2 FQGNSA. CDR3 DNA sequence: TGTGCCAGCAGCTCGGGTACGAGCTCCTGCAATGAGCAGTTCTTC. Translated: CASSSGTSSCNEQFF.

This clonotype has at least ten counts. CDR3 nucleotide sequence: TGCGCCAGCAGCCAACAAGGCGGGACCCCCTACGAGCAGTACTTC. This sequence encodes CASSQQGGTPYEQYF. The chain uses TRBV4-1 and TRBJ2-7; D perhaps matches TRBD2 (6 bases). Germline V gene lookup returns CDR1 MGHRA and CDR2 YSYEKL. With 2 bases removed from V and 2 bases from J, the gap between germline ends came to 13 bases. This CDR3 has 15 residues.

V and J are TRBV11-2 and TRBJ2-1; D unclear. CDR1 is SGHAT and CDR2 is FQNNGV in the germline V gene. This CDR3 is built from 14 residues. Deletions cut 2 bases from V and 10 bases from J, with 15 bases between. The CDR3 loop reads CASSLRPSEREQFF. The CDR3, as DNA: TGTGCCAGCAGCTTACGTCCCTCTGAAAGGGAGCAGTTCTTC.

As for this clonotype: Germline is not matched at one junction end, which may reflect a read error. This chain uses TRBV12-3 or TRBV12-4 with TRBJ2-1, with D perhaps TRBD1 or TRBD2 (5 bases each). The CDR3 has 14 residues. The DNA of the CDR3 is TGCGCCAGCACCCCTGGGGCATGGGCCAATGAGCGGTTTTTC. Its translation: CASTPGAWANERFF.

This clonotype was seen ten or more times. The rearrangement links TRBV5-1 to TRBJ1-2; TRBD1 is a possible D gene (5 bases). This CDR3 has 13 amino acids. The V gene lost 0 bases and the J gene lost 5 bases, with 8 bases spanning the gap. Germline V gives CDR1 SGHRS, CDR2 YFSETQ. The chain's CDR3 is CASSLGDFYGYTF. The CDR3 coding sequence is TGCGCCAGCAGCTTGGGGGACTTTTATGGCTACACCTTC.

This clonotype has a count of ten or more. The chain carries TRBV11-2 and TRBJ2-5; D possibly corresponds to TRBD2 (5 bases). Germline CDR1 and CDR2: SGHAT and FQNNGV. V gave up 2 bases and J gave up 7 bases, with 11 bases separating them. CDR3 length: 13 residues. CDR3 region: CASSLYPGGTQYF. The CDR3 region has the DNA TGTGCCAGCAGCTTATACCCCGGAGGGACCCAGTACTTC. The whole variable domain, filled in from reference TRBV11-2 and TRBJ2-5, reads EAGVAQSPRYKIIEKRQSVAFWCNPISGHATLYWYQQILGQGPKLLIQFQNNGVVDDSQLPKDRFSAERLKGVDSTLKIQPAKLEDSAVYLCASSLYPGGTQYFGPGTRLLVL.

In its sample, this clonotype is medium-sized. The rearrangement uses TRBV12-3 or TRBV12-4 and TRBJ2-2, with 7 bases identical to TRBD2. Trimming removed 4 bases from V and 3 bases from J; junction bases left unmatched: 8. This CDR3 is 16 amino acids long. The DNA for the CDR3 is TGTGCCAGCAGTTGGTCCCCCAGCGGGGACACCGGGGAGCTGTTTTTT. As protein: CASSWSPSGDTGELFF.

With regard to this clonotype: This may arise from a read error, as a much more abundant clone is one base away. Lacking the conserved final phenylalanine or tryptophan, this CDR3 likely reflects a read error. The CDR3 reads CASSFGTSDTDTQYS. The CDR3 DNA follows: TGTGCCAGCAGTTTCGGGACTAGCGACACAGATACGCAGTATTCT. V gene TRBV6-5 combines with J gene TRBJ2-3, with 10 bases identical to TRBD2. The ends lost 4 bases at V and 2 bases at J; junction bases unmatched: 3. Per the germline V gene, CDR1 is MNHEY and CDR2 is SVGAGI. CDR3 length: 15 amino acids.

This clonotype was seen a single time. Written as DNA, the CDR3 is TGCAGCGTTGAAGGGACCCCCAAAGAGACCCAGTACTTC. Its protein is CSVEGTPKETQYF. The V and J genes are TRBV29-1 and TRBJ2-5, with D unresolved. Trimming left V 1 base short and J 3 bases short, with 9 bases between. The V gene's germline CDR1 is SQVTM and CDR2 ANQGSEA. This CDR3 spans 13 amino acids.

With regard to this clonotype: Here the CDR3 omits its conserved ending phenylalanine or tryptophan, so a read error is the likely source. V and J are TRBV19 and TRBJ2-7; D is ambiguous. CDR3 length: 13 residues. Trimming cost V 3 bases and J 3 bases, with 9 bases left between them. Germline assignment: CDR1 LNHDA and CDR2 SQIVND (reference sequence). CDR3 coding DNA: TGTGCCAGTAGTATCAGTCAGGACTACGAGCAGTACATC. Translated, it gives CASSISQDYEQYI.

Ten or more counts support this clonotype. The chain carries TRBV10-1 and TRBJ1-1; D possibly corresponds to TRBD1 (6 bases). Trimming took off 1 base at V and 1 base at J, with 13 bases between the two ends. The CDR3 runs 16 residues. Germline CDR1 reads WNHNN; CDR2 reads SYGVQD (reference sequence). CDR3 sequence: CASSELTGGENTEAFF. In DNA form, the CDR3 reads TGCGCCAGCAGTGAGTTGACAGGAGGGGAGAACACTGAAGCTTTCTTT.

This clonotype was picked up many times. The V and J genes are TRBV19 and TRBJ2-7, with no clear D. Germline assignment: CDR1 LNHDA and CDR2 SQIVND (reference sequence). This CDR3 has 13 amino acids. V was shortened by 10 bases and J by 3 bases, with 16 bases between the two germline ends. The DNA for the CDR3 is TGTGCCACCTCCCTCGAGCTTCACTACGAGCAGTACTTC. Translated: CATSLELHYEQYF.

Details on this clonotype: A far larger clone is off by one base, so a read error is likely. The CDR3 end shows no conserved phenylalanine or tryptophan, and so a read error is likely. The V gene is TRBV6-6, the J gene TRBJ2-2, with TRBD1 as a possible D gene (6 bases). The CDR3 has 14 residues. Germline V CDR1 and CDR2: MNHNY, SVGAGI (reference sequence). The V gene lost 2 bases and the J gene lost 6 bases, with 10 bases spanning the gap. CDR3 in DNA: TGTGCCAGCAGTTACATCCAGGGGTCCGGGGAGCTGTTTTCT. Translating gives CASSYIQGSGELFS.